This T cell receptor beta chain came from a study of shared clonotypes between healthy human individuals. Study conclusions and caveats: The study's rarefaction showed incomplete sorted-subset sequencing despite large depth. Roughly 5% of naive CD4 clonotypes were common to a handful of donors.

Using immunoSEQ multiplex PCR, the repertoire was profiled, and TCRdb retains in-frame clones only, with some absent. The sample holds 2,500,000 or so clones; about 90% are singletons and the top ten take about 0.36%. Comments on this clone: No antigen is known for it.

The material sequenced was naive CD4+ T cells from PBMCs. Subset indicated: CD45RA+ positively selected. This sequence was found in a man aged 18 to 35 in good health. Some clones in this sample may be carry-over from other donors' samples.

In DNA, the CDR3 is TGTGGGGGCGGGAGATTCCGGACCGAGACCCAGTACTTC. It encodes CGGGRFRTETQYF. This rearrangement joins TRBV30 to TRBJ2-5, with 7 bases lining up with TRBD2. The germline V gene has CDR1 GTSNPN and CDR2 SVGIG (reference sequence). The CDR3 has 13 residues.